A single sample gave rise to the 9 T cell receptor beta chains below, sequenced in a study of CD8+CD57+ T cells in acquired aplastic anemia. TCR beta VDJ combinations and CDR3 sequences were profiled from genomic DNA. From the reads, TCRdb called clonotypes with MiXCR, one entry per CDR3 protein. The data show 150,000 to 200,000 distinct CDR3 sequences, 64% seen once. Specimen: sorted CD4+, CD8+, or CD8+CD57+ T cells (not recorded which) from PBMCs. Receptors were obtained from a human donor with severe aplastic anemia or a healthy control (not recorded which).

CDR3 in amino acids: CASSLRTSVETQYF. The CDR3 DNA reads TGTGCCAGCAGCTTAAGAACCTCCGTAGAGACCCAGTACTTC. The rearrangement joins TRBV7-2 to TRBJ2-7; no reliable D call. Matching the DNA end better, TRBJ2-5 makes the J call doubtful. Germline CDR1 SGHTA, CDR2 FQGNSA. CDR3 length: 14 amino acids.

The J gene is TRBJ2-7, the V gene TRBV7-9, with 10 bases aligning to TRBD2. Germline lookup yields CDR1 SEHNR and CDR2 FQNEAQ (reference sequence). The ends lost 8 bases at V and 5 bases at J; junction bases unmatched: 9. There are 14 residues in the CDR3. This CDR3 reads CASGVAGGRNEQYF. DNA for the CDR3: TGTGCCAGCGGAGTAGCGGGAGGTCGGAACGAGCAGTACTTC.

The rearrangement joins TRBV20-1 to TRBJ2-5; 8 bases agree with TRBD1. The CDR3 is 15 amino acids. Germline CDR1 DFQATT, CDR2 SNEGSKA (reference sequence). With V trimmed by 5 bases and J by 6 bases, 14 bases remained unmatched. The CDR3 nucleotides read TGCAGTGCTCAAATCGGACAGGGATATTTGAAGACCCAGTACTTC. Encoded protein: CSAQIGQGYLKTQYF.

The chain employs TRBV7-2 and TRBJ2-7; TRBD1 agrees at 9 bases. The CDR3 totals 13 residues. V dropped 6 bases and J dropped 4; count of bases not matched to a gene: 4. The germline V gene encodes CDR1 SGHTA and CDR2 FQGNSA. Here the CDR3 DNA reads TGTGCCAGCAGGGGGACAGGGTCGTACGAGCAGTACTTC. Its protein is CASRGTGSYEQYF.

The V and J genes are TRBV5-4 and TRBJ2-1; TRBD2 is a possible D gene (6 bases). Germline V gene sequence: CDR1 SGHNT, CDR2 YYREEE (reference sequence). The V end lost 3 bases, the J end lost 6 bases, and 19 bases lay between the germline ends. This CDR3 has 16 residues. In DNA, the CDR3 is TGTGCCAGCAGCTCCCGTGGCGGGATCCTAAGCAATGAGCAGTTCTTC. It specifies CASSSRGGILSNEQFF.

This clonotype was recorded at least ten times. The V gene is TRBV29-1, the J gene TRBJ2-7; unclear D gene. The CDR3 has 12 amino acids. Germline assignment: CDR1 SQVTM and CDR2 ANQGSEA. V lost 4 bases, J lost 3 bases, and 10 bases lay in between. The CDR3 region has the DNA TGCAGCGTTGTATGGACGGACTACGAGCAGTACTTC. Translation gives CSVVWTDYEQYF.

This clonotype has a handful of counts. The chain links TRBV24-1 to TRBJ2-3; 9 positions match TRBD2. Germline trimming cut 0 bases from V and 4 bases from J; bases unmatched to any gene: 4. CDR1 is KGHDR and CDR2 is SFDVKD in the germline V gene. CDR3 length: 16 residues. CDR3 sequence reads: CATSDLASGKPDTQYF. DNA of the CDR3: TGTGCCACCAGTGATTTGGCTAGCGGGAAACCAGATACGCAGTATTTT.

The rearrangement joins TRBV5-5 to TRBJ2-7; no definite D call. This CDR3 is built from 14 residues. Germline V gene sequence: CDR1 SGHKS, CDR2 YYEKEE (reference sequence). V was clipped by 3 bases and J by 3 bases, with 13 bases between them. Here the CDR3 reads CASSSIPQGYEQYF. The CDR3 region has the DNA TGTGCCAGCAGCTCGATACCGCAAGGCTACGAGCAGTACTTC.

The chain has TRBV12-3 or TRBV12-4 and TRBJ2-7, with 13 bases lining up with TRBD2. Trimming cost V 6 bases and J 0 bases; bases outside gene matches: 11. This CDR3 is 18 amino acids long. The CDR3 sequence: CASSRTSGSLRVSYEQYF. The DNA of the CDR3 is TGTGCCAGCAGCAGGACTAGCGGGAGTTTAAGGGTCTCCTACGAGCAGTACTTC.